This T cell receptor beta chain was captured by sequencing in a study of identical twins. With respect to this clonotype: Its antigen is unidentified.

Study results and caveats: Cord blood beta clonotypes that were abundant carried fewer insertions, and memory repertoires showed no such trend. Excess sharing between twins was weaker in beta out-of-frame sequences. Out-of-frame alpha sequences common to twins were enriched for low generation probability.

One entry per CDR3 protein results from TCRdb running MiXCR on the 5' RACE reads. The table includes around 680,000 distinct CDR3 sequences, approximately 9% detected once. CDR1 and CDR2 from the germline V gene are SGDLS and YYNGEE. Trimming shortened V by 0 bases and J by 0 bases, and 13 bases separated the two germline ends. CDR3 length: 17 amino acids. With no exceptions, donors were healthy Caucasians. This sample was shared with a second study, whose subject was yellow fever vaccine responses in identical twins.

The gene calls are TRBV9 and TRBJ1-3; D is uncertain. Material for sequencing was PBMCs. This receptor was obtained from a woman aged 18-35 years in good health. CDR3 loop: CASSVEAAAPSGNTIYF. The DNA of the CDR3 is TGTGCCAGCAGCGTAGAGGCGGCGGCACCCTCTGGAAACACCATATATTTT.